The entry that follows covers one TCR beta chain sequence. Its cognate antigen is unknown. Germline CDR1 and CDR2: SGDLS and YYNGEE. This CDR3 comprises 15 residues. Trimming left V 0 bases short and J 8 bases short, with 15 bases between. The sample originates from a study of T cell responses to AZD1222 COVID-19 vaccine. Whole-study findings and limits: There were vaccine-associated CD4 TCRs across spike, dominant at 160-218 and 743-854. Unmutated regions of variants are reportedly targeted by nearly half of spike-specific TCRs. Clonal diversity may have been underestimated in mostly white British donors.

Profiling relied on immunoSEQ multiplex PCR, and the TCRdb table lists in-frame clones only, not all of them. The sample has roughly 70,000 clones, about four fifths seen once. V is TRBV9 and J is TRBJ2-1; D is perhaps TRBD2 (7 bases). This TCR was recovered from an adult in good health. This specimen consisted of peripheral blood, obtained on day 0 of AZD1222 vaccination. CDR3 region: CASSVAGGRMDEQFF. The DNA for the CDR3 is TGTGCCAGCAGCGTAGCCGGGGGGCGCATGGATGAGCAGTTCTTC.